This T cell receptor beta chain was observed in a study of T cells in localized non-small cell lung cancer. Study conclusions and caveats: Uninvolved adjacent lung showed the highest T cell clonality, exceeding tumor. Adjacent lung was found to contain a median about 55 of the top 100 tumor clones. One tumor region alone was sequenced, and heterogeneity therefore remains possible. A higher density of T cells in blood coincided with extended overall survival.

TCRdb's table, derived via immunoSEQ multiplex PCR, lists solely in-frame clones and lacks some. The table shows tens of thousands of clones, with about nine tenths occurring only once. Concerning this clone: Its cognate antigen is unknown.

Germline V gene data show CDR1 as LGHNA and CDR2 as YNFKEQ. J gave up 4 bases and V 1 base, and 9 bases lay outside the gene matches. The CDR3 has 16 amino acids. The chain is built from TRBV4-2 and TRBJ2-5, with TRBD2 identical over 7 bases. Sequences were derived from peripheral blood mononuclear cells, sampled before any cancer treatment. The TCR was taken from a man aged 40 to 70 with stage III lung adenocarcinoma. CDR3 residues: CASSQVWTREGETQYF. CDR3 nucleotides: TGTGCCAGCAGCCAAGTCTGGACTAGAGAGGGAGAGACCCAGTACTTC.